This T cell receptor (beta chain) was profiled in a study of cytomegalovirus exposure and HLA in healthy donors. The length of the CDR3 is 16 residues. The germline CDR1 and CDR2 sequences are MNHGY and SVAAGI. The trim removed 9 bases at V and 7 bases at J, leaving 17 bases unmatched. Study findings and constraints: Common viral pathogens seemed to be connected with several of the most significant clusters, according to a later analysis.

60 Vbeta and 13 Jbeta primers were used in PCR. Assay used: immunoSEQ multiplex PCR; TCRdb lists only in-frame clones, some missing. This table holds hundreds of thousands of clones, less than 85% found once. In the case of this clone: What it binds is not known.

The V and J genes are TRBV6-9 and TRBJ2-2; TRBD1 matches at 7 bases. This TCR derives from a man aged 18 to 35 in good health and CMV-seronegative. The specimen sequenced was PBMCs. The CDR3 coding sequence is TGTGCCAGGGACCTAGGGGGAACAGGGGATGGCGGGGAGCTGTTTTTT. Translation: CARDLGGTGDGGELFF.